These T cell receptor beta chains were read from a single sample in a study of cytomegalovirus exposure and HLA in healthy donors. Repertoires were generated with immunoSEQ multiplex PCR, while TCRdb's copy carries only in-frame clones and drops some. This sample has some 180,000 clones, with approximately 80% found just once. Sequenced: PBMCs. All receptors derive from a young woman in good health and CMV-seropositive. CDR3s include the opening cysteine and the closing phenylalanine or tryptophan. D genes are given only for firm matches. The size of a clone is reported for some rows only, either as once, few or many, or as a class for expanded clones.

j_call clone_size v_call d_call cdr3_aa cdr3_nt
TRBJ1-2 once TRBV7-2 - CASSLVAWDYGYTF TGTGCCAGCAGCTTAGTAGCCTGGGACTATGGCTACACCTTC
TRBJ2-7 - TRBV6-5 TRBD1 CASRQTGQPDSQYF TGTGCCAGCAGGCAGACGGGACAGCCGGATTCGCAGTACTTC
TRBJ2-1 - TRBV2 - CASSLGLTSPSYNEQFF TGTGCCAGCAGTCTCGGACTAACCTCTCCATCCTACAATGAGCAGTTCTTC
TRBJ2-7 - TRBV11-3 TRBD2 CASTAGGNYEQYF TGTGCCAGCACAGCGGGAGGAAACTACGAGCAGTACTTC
TRBJ2-7 - TRBV30 TRBD2 CAWSGTSGVADEQYF TGTGCCTGGAGTGGGACTAGCGGGGTAGCGGACGAGCAGTACTTC
TRBJ2-7 - TRBV9 TRBD2 CASSARGTSGSYEQYF TGTGCCAGCAGCGCCAGAGGGACTAGCGGCTCCTACGAGCAGTACTTC
TRBJ2-6 once TRBV28 - CASSFQGPGANVLTF TGTGCCAGCAGTTTTCAGGGGCCTGGGGCCAACGTCCTGACTTTC
TRBJ1-3 once TRBV6-1 TRBD1 CASGTGDGNTIYF TGTGCCAGCGGAACAGGGGATGGAAACACCATATATTTT
TRBJ2-5 few TRBV11-3 TRBD2 CASSSGLAGVLGRETQYF TGTGCCAGCAGCTCCGGACTAGCGGGAGTATTGGGTAGGGAGACCCAGTACTTC
TRBJ2-2 - TRBV19 - CASSIGEVGELFF TGTGCCAGTAGTATAGGGGAGGTCGGGGAGCTGTTTTTT
TRBJ1-2 - TRBV18 TRBD1 CASSPGTVNYGYTF TGTGCCAGCTCACCAGGGACAGTTAACTATGGCTACACCTTC
TRBJ1-3 - TRBV5-5 - CASSPSVHSGNTIYF TGTGCCAGCAGCCCCAGCGTACACTCTGGAAACACCATATATTTT
TRBJ1-5 - TRBV12-5 - CASGLVLGDKDQPQHF TGTGCTAGTGGTTTGGTACTGGGGGACAAAGATCAGCCCCAGCATTTT
TRBJ2-2 - TRBV27 - CASSFYRANTGELFF TGTGCCAGCAGTTTTTACAGGGCGAACACCGGGGAGCTGTTTTTT
TRBJ2-5 - TRBV4-1 TRBD2 CASRTSGGPQETQYF TGCGCCAGCCGGACTAGCGGGGGCCCCCAAGAGACCCAGTACTTC
TRBJ1-2 - TRBV27 - CASSLASESYGYTF TGTGCCAGCAGTTTAGCCTCGGAGAGCTATGGCTACACCTTC
TRBJ2-7 - TRBV4-3 - CASSPARLAYYEQYF TGCGCCAGCAGCCCAGCCCGCCTAGCGTACTACGAGCAGTACTTC
TRBJ2-7 - TRBV4-1 TRBD1 CASSPSDRYSYEQYF TGCGCCAGCAGCCCTTCGGACAGGTACTCCTACGAGCAGTACTTC
TRBJ1-2 - TRBV6-6 TRBD1 CATRQGYGYTF TGTGCCACTCGACAGGGGTATGGCTACACCTTC
TRBJ2-2 - TRBV9 TRBD1 CASSIRTGEHTGELFF TGTGCCAGCAGCATCCGGACAGGGGAACACACCGGGGAGCTGTTTTTT
TRBJ1-4 - TRBV9 TRBD1 CASGTGGINEKLFF TGTGCCAGCGGTACAGGGGGCATTAATGAAAAACTGTTTTTT
TRBJ1-4 - TRBV4-1 TRBD1 CASSQRQGADEKLFF TGCGCCAGCAGCCAACGACAGGGGGCAGATGAAAAACTGTTTTTT
TRBJ2-2 few TRBV7-6 - CASSFAASEGELFF TGTGCCAGCAGCTTTGCCGCCTCCGAGGGGGAGCTGTTTTTT
TRBJ2-3 - TRBV28 - CASSFLSSTDTQYF TGTGCCAGCAGTTTCCTCTCTAGCACAGATACGCAGTATTTT
TRBJ1-5 - TRBV28 - CASTRGFRNQPQHF TGTGCCAGCACCCGGGGGTTTCGCAATCAGCCCCAGCATTTT
TRBJ1-1 few TRBV7-3 - CASQADWNTEAFF TGTGCCAGTCAGGCGGACTGGAACACTGAAGCTTTCTTT
TRBJ2-3 - TRBV2 TRBD2 CASSGRSGGASPDTQYF TGTGCCAGCAGTGGTAGGAGCGGGGGGGCCTCTCCAGATACGCAGTATTTT
TRBJ2-3 - TRBV9 - CASSVAGYASTDTQYF TGTGCCAGCAGCGTAGCAGGGTACGCTAGCACAGATACGCAGTATTTT
TRBJ1-2 - TRBV27 - CASSLSVSGGLRGYGYTF TGTGCCAGCAGTTTATCGGTGTCTGGAGGGCTTCGGGGTTATGGCTACACCTTC
TRBJ1-1 - TRBV7-9 - CSSSLARQAAFF TGTTCCAGCAGCTTAGCTCGACAAGCCGCTTTCTTT
TRBJ1-5 - TRBV19 TRBD1 CASRTGGTQPQHF TGTGCCAGTAGGACAGGGGGCACTCAGCCCCAGCATTTT
TRBJ2-7 - TRBV2 - CASRLVSYEQYF TGTGCCAGCAGGCTAGTCTCCTACGAGCAGTACTTC
TRBJ2-3 - TRBV18 TRBD1 CASSRDRGFDTQYF TGTGCCAGCTCGCGGGACAGGGGGTTTGATACGCAGTATTTT